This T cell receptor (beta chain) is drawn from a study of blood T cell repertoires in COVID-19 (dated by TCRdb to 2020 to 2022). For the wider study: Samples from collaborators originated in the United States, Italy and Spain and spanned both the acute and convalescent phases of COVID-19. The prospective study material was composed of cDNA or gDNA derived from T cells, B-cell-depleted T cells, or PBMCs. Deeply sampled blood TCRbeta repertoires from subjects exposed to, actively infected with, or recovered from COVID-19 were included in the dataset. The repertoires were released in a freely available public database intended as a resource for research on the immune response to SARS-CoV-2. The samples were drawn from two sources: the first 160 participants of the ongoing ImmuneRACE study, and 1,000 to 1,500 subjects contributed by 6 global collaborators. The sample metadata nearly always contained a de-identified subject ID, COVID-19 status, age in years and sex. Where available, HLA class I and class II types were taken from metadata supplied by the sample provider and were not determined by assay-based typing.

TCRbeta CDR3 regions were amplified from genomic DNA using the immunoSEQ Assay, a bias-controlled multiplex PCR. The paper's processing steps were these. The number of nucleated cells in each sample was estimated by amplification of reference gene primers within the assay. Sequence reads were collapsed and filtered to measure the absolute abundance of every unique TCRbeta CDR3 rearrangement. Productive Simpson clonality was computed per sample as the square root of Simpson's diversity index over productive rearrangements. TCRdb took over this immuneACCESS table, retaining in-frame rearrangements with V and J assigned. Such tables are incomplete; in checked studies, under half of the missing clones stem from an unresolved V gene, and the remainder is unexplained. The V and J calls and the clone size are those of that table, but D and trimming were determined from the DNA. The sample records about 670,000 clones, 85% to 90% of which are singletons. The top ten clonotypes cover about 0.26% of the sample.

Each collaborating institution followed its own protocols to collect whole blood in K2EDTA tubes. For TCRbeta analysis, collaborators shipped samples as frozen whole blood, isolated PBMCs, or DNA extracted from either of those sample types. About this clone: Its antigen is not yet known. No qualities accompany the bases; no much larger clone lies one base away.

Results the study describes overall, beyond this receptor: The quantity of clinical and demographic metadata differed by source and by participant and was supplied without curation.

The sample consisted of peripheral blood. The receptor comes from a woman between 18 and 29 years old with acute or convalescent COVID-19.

The CDR3 protein is CASSQDPRFGYTF. The base sequence is TGCGCCAGCAGCCAAGATCCCCGTTTTGGCTACACCTTC. Here the chain combines TRBV4-1 and TRBJ1-2; the D gene lacks a confident call. V and J lose 0 bases and 7 bases, and a span of 9 bases separates them. As encoded in the germline V gene, CDR1 is MGHRA while CDR2 is YSYEKL. The CDR3 runs 13 residues from the cysteine to the phenylalanine. The only DNA kept is the CDR3, 39 bases in frame from the first base.